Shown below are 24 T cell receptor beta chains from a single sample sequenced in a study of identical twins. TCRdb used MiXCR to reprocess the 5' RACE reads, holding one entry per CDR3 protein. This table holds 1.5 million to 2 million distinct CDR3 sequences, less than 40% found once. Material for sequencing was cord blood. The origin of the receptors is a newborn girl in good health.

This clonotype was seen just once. The CDR3 region has the DNA TGTGCCAGCAGCAGGGGACCTGTGGGTAACATTCAGTACTTC. Encoded protein: CASSRGPVGNIQYF. The chain joins TRBV7-2 to TRBJ2-4, with D possibly being TRBD1 or TRBD2 (5 bases each). Trimming took off 5 bases at V and 7 bases at J, with 15 bases between the two ends. The germline gives CDR1 SGHTA, CDR2 FQGNSA. This CDR3 comprises 14 residues.

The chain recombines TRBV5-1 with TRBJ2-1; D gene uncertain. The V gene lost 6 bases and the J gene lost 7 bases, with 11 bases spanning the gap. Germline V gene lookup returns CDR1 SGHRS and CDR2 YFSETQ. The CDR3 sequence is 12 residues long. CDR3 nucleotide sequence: TGCGCCAGCAAAACGCACGGTAATGAGCAGTTCTTC. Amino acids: CASKTHGNEQFF.

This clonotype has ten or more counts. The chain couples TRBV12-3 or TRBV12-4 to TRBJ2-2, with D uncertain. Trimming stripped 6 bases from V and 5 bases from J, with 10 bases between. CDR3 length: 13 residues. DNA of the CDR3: TGTGCCAGCAGCCTTAGGGTTACCGGGGAGCTGTTTTTT. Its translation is CASSLRVTGELFF.

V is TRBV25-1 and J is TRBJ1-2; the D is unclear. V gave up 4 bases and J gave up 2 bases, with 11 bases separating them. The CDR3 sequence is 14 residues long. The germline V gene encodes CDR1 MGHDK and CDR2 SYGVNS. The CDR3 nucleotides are TGTGCCAGCAGTGGCCGGGAAAGGAACTATGGCTACACCTTC. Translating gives CASSGRERNYGYTF.

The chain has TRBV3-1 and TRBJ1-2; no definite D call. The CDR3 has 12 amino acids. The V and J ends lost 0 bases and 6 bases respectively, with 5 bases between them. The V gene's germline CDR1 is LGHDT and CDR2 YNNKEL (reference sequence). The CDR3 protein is CASSQESNGYTF. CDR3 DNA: TGTGCCAGCAGCCAAGAAAGCAATGGCTACACCTTC.

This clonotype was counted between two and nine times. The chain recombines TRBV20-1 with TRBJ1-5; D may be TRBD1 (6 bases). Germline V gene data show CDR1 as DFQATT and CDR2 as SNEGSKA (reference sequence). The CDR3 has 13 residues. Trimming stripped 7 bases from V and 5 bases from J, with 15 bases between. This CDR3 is CSGHQGSDQPQHF. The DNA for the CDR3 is TGCAGTGGCCACCAGGGGAGCGATCAGCCCCAGCATTTT.

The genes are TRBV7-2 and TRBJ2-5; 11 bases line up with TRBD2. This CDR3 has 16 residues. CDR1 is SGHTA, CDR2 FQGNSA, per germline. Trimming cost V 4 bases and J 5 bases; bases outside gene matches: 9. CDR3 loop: CASSSRTLAGVETQYF. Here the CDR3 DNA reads TGTGCCAGCAGCTCGCGAACACTAGCGGGAGTGGAGACCCAGTACTTC.

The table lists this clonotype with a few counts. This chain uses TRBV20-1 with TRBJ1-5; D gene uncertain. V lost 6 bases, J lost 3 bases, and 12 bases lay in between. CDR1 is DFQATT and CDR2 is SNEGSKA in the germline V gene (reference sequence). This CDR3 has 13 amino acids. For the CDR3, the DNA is TGCAGTGCCCAGTTCGGTATCAATCAGCCCCAGCATTTT. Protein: CSAQFGINQPQHF.

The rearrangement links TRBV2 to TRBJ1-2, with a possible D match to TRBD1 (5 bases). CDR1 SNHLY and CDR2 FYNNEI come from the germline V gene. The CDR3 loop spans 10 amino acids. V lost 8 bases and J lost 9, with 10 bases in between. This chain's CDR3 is CASLTARYTF. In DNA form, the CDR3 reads TGTGCCAGCCTGACAGCCCGCTACACCTTC.

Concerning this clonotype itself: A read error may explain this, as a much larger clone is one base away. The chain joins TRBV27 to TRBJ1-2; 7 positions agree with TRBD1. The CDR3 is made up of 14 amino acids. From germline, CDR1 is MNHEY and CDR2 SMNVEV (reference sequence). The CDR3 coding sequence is TGTGCCAGCAGCCGACAGGGAACTAACTATGGCCACACCTTC. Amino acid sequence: CASSRQGTNYGHTF.

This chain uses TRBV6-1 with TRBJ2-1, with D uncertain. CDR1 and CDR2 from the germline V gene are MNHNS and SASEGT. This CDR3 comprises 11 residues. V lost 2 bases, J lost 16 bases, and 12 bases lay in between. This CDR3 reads CASSERVVAFF. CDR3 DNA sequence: TGTGCCAGCAGTGAACGCGTGGTGGCCTTCTTC.

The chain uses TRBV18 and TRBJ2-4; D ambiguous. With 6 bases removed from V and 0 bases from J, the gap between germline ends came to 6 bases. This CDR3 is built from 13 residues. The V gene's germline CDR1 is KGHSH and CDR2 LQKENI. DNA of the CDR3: TGTGCCAGCTCTCCTGAAGCCAAAAACATTCAGTACTTC. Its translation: CASSPEAKNIQYF. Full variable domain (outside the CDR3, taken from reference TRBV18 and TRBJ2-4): NAGVMQNPRHLVRRRGQEARLRCSPMKGHSHVYWYRQLPEEGLKFMVYLQKENIIDESGMPKERFSAEFPKEGPSILRIQQVVRGDSAAYFCASSPEAKNIQYFGAGTRLSVL.

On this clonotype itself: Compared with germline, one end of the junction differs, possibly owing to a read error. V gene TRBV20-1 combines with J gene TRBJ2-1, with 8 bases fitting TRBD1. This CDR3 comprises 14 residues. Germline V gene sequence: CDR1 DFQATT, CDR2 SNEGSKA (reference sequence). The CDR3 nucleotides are TGCAGTGCTAGAGGGGCAGGGGGCTACAATGAGCGGTTCTTC. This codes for CSARGAGGYNERFF.

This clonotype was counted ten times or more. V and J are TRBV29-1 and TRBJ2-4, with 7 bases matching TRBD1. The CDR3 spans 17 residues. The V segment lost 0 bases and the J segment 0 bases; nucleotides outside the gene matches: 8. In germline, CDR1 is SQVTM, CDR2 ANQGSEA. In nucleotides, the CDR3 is TGCAGCGTTGAAGAAGGGACAGCCCCAGAAGCCAAAAACATTCAGTACTTC. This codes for CSVEEGTAPEAKNIQYF.

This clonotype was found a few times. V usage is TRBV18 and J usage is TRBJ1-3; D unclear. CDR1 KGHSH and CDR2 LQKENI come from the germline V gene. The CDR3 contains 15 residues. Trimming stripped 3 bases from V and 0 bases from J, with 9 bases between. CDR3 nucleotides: TGTGCCAGCTCACCGGCGGAGAGCTCTGGAAACACCATATATTTT. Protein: CASSPAESSGNTIYF.

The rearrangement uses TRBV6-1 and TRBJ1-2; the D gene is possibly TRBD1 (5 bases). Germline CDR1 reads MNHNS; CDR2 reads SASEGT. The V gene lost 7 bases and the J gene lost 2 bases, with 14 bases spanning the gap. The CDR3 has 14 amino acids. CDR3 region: CASTLLGVNYGYTF. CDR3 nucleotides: TGTGCCAGCACCTTATTGGGGGTAAACTATGGCTACACCTTC.

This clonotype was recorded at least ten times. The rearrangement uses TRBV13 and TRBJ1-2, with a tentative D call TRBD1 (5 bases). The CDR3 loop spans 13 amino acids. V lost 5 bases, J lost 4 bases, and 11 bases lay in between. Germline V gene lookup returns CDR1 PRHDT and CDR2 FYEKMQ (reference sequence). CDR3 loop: CASSQPGGYGYTF. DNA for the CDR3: TGTGCCAGCAGCCAGCCGGGGGGCTATGGCTACACCTTC.

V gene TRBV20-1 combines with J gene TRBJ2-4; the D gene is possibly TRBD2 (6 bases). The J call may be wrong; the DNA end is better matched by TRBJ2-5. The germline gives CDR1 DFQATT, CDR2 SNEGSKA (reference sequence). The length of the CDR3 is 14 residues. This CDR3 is CSASRRGGQETQYF. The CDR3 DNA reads TGCAGTGCTAGTCGCCGTGGGGGGCAAGAGACCCAGTACTTC.

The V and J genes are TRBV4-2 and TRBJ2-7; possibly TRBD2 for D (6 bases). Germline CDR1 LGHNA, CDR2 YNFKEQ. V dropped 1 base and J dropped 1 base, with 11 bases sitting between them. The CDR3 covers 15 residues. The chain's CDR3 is CASSQVPGTSYEQYF. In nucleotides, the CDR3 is TGTGCCAGCAGCCAAGTTCCAGGGACTTCCTACGAGCAGTACTTC.

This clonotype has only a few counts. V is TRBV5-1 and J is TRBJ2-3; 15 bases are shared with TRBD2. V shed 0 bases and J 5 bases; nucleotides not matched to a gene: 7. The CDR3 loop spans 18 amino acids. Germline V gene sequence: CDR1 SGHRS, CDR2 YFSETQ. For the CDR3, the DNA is TGCGCCAGCAGCTTGGGATCTCGGACTAGCGGGGGGGGAGATACGCAGTATTTT. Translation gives CASSLGSRTSGGGDTQYF.

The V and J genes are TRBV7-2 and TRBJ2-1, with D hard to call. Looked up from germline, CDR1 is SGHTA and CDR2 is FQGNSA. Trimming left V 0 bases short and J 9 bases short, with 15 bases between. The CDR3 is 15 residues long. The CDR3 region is CASSLARPEVGEQFF. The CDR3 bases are TGTGCCAGCAGCTTAGCGCGGCCAGAGGTTGGTGAGCAGTTCTTC.

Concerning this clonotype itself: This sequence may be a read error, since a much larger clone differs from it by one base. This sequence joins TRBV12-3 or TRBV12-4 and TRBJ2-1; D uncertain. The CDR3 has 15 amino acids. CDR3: CASSFGDSSYNERFF. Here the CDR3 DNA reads TGTGCCAGCAGTTTCGGCGATAGCTCCTACAATGAGCGGTTCTTC.

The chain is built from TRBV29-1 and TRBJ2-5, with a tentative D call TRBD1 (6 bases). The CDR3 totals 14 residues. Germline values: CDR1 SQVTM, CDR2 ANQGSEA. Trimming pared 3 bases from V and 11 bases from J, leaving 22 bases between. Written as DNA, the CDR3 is TGCAGCGTTGAGCCGAGGGGGTGGAGCAATGAGCAGTACTTC. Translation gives CSVEPRGWSNEQYF.

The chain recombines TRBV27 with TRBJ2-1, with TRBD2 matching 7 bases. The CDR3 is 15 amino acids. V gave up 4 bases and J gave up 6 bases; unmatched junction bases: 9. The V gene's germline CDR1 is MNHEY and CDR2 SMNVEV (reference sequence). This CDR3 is CASSSLAGARNEQFF. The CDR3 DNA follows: TGTGCCAGCAGTTCCCTGGCGGGAGCACGCAATGAGCAGTTCTTC.